This TCR beta chain was captured in a study of blood T cell repertoires in COVID-19. The wider study: Acute and convalescent COVID-19 samples came from the United States, Italy and Spain. T cells, B-cell-depleted T cells, or PBMCs provided the cDNA or gDNA that served as material.

Under the authors' procedure: Reference gene primer amplification yielded estimated nucleated cell counts. Method: immunoSEQ multiplex PCR; TCRdb's copy keeps in-frame clones and lacks some. The DNA gave D and trimming, while V, J and clone size come from that table. This sample has approximately 280,000 clones, with over 75% found just once. In germline, CDR1 is SGHRS, CDR2 YFSETQ. Trimming stripped 0 bases from V and 3 bases from J, with 13 bases between. The CDR3 length is 16 residues. The sequence came from a woman aged 60 to 75 with acute or convalescent COVID-19. The material sequenced was peripheral blood. The rearrangement uses TRBV5-1 and TRBJ1-3, with D uncertain. This CDR3 reads CASSLELADHGNTIYF. CDR3 nucleotide sequence: TGCGCCAGCAGCTTGGAATTAGCAGATCATGGAAACACCATATATTTT.